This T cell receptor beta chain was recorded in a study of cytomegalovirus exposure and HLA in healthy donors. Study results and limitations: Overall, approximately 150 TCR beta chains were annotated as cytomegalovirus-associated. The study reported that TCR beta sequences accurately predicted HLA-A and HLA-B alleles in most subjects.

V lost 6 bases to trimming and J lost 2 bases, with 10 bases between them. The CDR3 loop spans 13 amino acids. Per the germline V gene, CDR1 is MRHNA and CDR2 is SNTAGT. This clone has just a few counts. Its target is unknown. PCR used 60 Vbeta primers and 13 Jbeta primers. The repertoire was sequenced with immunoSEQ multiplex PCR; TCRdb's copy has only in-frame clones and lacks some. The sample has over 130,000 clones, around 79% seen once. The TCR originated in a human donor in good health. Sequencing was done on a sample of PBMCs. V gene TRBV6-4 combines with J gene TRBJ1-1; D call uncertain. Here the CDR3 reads CASRPEPNTEAFF. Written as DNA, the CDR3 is TGTGCCAGCAGACCGGAGCCTAACACTGAAGCTTTCTTT.